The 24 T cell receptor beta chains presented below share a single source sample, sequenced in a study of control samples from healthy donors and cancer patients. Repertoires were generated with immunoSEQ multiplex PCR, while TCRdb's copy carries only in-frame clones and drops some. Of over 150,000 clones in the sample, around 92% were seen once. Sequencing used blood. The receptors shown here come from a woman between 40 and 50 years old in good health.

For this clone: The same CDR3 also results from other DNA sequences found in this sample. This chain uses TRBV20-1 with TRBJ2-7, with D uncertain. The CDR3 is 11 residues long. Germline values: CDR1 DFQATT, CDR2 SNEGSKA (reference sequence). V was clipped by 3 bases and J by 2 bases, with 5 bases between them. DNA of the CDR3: TGCAGTGCTAGGGACGCCTACGAGCAGTACTTC. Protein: CSARDAYEQYF.

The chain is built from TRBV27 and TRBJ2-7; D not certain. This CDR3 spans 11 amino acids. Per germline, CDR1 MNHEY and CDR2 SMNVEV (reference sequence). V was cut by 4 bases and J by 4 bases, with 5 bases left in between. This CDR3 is CASSSGYEQYF. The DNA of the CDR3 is TGTGCCAGCAGTTCCGGGTACGAGCAGTACTTC.

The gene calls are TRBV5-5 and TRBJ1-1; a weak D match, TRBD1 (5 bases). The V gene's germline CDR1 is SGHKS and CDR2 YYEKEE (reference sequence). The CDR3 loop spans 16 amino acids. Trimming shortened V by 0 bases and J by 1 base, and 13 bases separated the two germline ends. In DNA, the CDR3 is TGTGCCAGCAGCTTGGTGTCAGGGTTGAGGAACACTGAAGCTTTCTTT. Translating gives CASSLVSGLRNTEAFF. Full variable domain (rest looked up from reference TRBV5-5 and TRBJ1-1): DAGVTQSPTHLIKTRGQQVTLRCSPISGHKSVSWYQQVLGQGPQFIFQYYEKEERGRGNFPDRFSARQFPNYSSELNVNALLLGDSALYLCASSLVSGLRNTEAFFGQGTRLTVV.

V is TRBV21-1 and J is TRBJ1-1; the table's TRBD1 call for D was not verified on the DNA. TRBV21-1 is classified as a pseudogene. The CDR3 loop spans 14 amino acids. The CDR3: CASSARDRATEAFF. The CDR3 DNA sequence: TGTGCCAGCAGCGCTAGAGACAGGGCCACTGAAGCTTTCTTT.

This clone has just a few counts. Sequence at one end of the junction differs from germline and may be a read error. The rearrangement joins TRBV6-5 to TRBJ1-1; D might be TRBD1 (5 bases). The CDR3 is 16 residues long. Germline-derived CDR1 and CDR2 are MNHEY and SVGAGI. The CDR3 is CASSYSSSEGNAEAFF. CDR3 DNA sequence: TGTGCCAGCAGTTACTCGAGTTCGGAGGGGAACGCTGAAGCTTTCTTT.

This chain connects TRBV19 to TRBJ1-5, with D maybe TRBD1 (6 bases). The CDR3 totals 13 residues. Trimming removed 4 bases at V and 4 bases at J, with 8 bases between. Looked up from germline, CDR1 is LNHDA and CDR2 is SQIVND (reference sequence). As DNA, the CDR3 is TGTGCCAGTAGTAGGGGGCTAAATCAGCCCCAGCATTTT. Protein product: CASSRGLNQPQHF.

CDR3 bases: TGTGCCAGCAGCTTAGTAGAGGGGCCACGTGGCGGGGAGCTGTTTTTT. Translating gives CASSLVEGPRGGELFF. This rearrangement joins TRBV7-9 to TRBJ2-2; D is tentatively TRBD1 or TRBD2 (5 bases each). The CDR3 is made up of 16 amino acids. Germline V gene lookup returns CDR1 SEHNR and CDR2 FQNEAQ (reference sequence). The V end lost 1 base, the J end lost 7 bases, and 16 bases lay between the germline ends. Combining the CDR3 with reference TRBV7-9 and TRBJ2-2 gives the whole variable domain DTGVSQNPRHKITKRGQNVTFRCDPISEHNRLYWYRQTLGQGPEFLTYFQNEAQLEKSRLLSDRFSAERPKGSFSTLEIQRTEQGDSAMYLCASSLVEGPRGGELFFGEGSRLTVL.

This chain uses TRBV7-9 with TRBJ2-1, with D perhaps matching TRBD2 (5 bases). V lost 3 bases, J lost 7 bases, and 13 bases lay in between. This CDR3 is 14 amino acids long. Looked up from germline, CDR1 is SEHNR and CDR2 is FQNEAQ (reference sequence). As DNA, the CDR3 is TGTGCCAGCAGCTTTAGCGATCGTGCGAATGAGCAGTTCTTC. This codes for CASSFSDRANEQFF.

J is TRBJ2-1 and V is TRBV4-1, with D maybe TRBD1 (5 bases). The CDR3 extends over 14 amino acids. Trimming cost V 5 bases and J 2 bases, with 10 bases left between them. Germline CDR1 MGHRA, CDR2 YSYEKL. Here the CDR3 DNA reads TGCGCCAGCAGCAAAACAGGAGCCTACAATGAGCAGTTCTTC. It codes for CASSKTGAYNEQFF.

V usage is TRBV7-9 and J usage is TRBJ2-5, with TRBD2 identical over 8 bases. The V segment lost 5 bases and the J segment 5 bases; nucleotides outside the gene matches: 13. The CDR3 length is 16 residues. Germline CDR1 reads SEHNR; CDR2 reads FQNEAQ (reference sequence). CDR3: CASSIRLARGVETQYF. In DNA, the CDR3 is TGTGCCAGCAGCATAAGACTAGCGCGGGGAGTGGAGACCCAGTACTTC.

The CDR3 nucleotides are TGTGCCAGCAGCCCTGGGGCGGGGGCTCGGGGATTCACTGAAGCTTTCTTT. Its translation: CASSPGAGARGFTEAFF. The chain uses TRBV2 and TRBJ1-1; D perhaps matches TRBD1 (6 bases). Germline assignment: CDR1 SNHLY and CDR2 FYNNEI. The CDR3 loop spans 17 amino acids. V dropped 6 bases and J dropped 4 bases, with 24 bases sitting between them. The full variable domain, completed using reference TRBV2 and TRBJ1-1, is EPEVTQTPSHQVTQMGQEVILRCVPISNHLYFYWYRQILGQKVEFLVSFYNNEISEKSEIFDDQFSVERPDGSNFTLKIRSTKLEDSAMYFCASSPGAGARGFTEAFFGQGTRLTVV.

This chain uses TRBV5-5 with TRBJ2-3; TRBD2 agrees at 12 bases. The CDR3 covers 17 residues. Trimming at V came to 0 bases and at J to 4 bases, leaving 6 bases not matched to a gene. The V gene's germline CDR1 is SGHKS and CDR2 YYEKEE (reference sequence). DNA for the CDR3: TGTGCCAGCAGCTTGGAACTAGCGGGGGGCTGGCCAGATACGCAGTATTTT. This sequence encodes CASSLELAGGWPDTQYF. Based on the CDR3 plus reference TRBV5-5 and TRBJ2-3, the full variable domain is DAGVTQSPTHLIKTRGQQVTLRCSPISGHKSVSWYQQVLGQGPQFIFQYYEKEERGRGNFPDRFSARQFPNYSSELNVNALLLGDSALYLCASSLELAGGWPDTQYFGPGTRLTVL.

The CDR3 region has the DNA TGTGCCAGCTCACCGACAGGAGGTGGCGAAAAACTGTTTTTT. Its translation: CASSPTGGGEKLFF. The gene calls are TRBV18 and TRBJ1-4; D may be TRBD1 (6 bases). There are 14 residues in the CDR3. The V and J ends lost 3 bases and 8 bases respectively, with 13 bases between them. Germline-derived CDR1 and CDR2 are KGHSH and LQKENI.

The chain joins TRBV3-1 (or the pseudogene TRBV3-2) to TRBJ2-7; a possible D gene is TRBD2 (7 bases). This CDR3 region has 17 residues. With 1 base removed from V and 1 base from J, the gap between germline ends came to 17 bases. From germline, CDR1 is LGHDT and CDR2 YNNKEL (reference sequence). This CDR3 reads CASSQAGRGGVSYEQYF. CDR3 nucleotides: TGTGCCAGCAGCCAAGCAGGGAGGGGGGGCGTATCCTACGAGCAGTACTTC.

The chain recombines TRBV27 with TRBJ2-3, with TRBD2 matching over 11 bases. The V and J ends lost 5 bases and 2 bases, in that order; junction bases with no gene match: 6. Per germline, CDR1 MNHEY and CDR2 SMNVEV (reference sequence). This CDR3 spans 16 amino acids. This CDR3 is CASSPLAGGDTDTQYF. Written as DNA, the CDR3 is TGTGCCAGCAGTCCCCTAGCGGGGGGCGACACAGATACGCAGTATTTT.

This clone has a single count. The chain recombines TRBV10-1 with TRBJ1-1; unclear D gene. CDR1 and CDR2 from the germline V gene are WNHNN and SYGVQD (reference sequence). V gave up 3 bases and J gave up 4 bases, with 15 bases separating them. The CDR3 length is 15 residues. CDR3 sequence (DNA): TGCGCCAGCAGTGATAAAAAAGGGAAGTTCACTGAAGCTTTCTTT. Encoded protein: CASSDKKGKFTEAFF.

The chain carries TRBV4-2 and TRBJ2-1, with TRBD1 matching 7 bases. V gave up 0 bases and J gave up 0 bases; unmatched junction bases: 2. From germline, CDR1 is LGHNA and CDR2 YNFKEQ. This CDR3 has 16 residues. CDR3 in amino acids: CASSQEGQFSYNEQFF. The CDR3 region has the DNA TGTGCCAGCAGCCAAGAGGGACAGTTCTCCTACAATGAGCAGTTCTTC.

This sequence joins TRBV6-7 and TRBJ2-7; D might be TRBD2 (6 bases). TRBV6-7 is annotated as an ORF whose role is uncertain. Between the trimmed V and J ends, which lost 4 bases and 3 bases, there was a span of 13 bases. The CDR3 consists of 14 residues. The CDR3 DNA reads TGTGCCAGCAGTTCCTGGGGGGAAGGCTACGAGCAGTACTTC. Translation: CASSSWGEGYEQYF.

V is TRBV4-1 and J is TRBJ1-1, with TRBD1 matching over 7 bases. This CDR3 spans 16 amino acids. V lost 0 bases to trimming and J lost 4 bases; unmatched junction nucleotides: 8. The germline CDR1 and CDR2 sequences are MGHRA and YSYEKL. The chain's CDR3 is CASSQDARGRGTEAFF. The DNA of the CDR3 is TGCGCCAGCAGCCAAGACGCTAGGGGGCGAGGCACTGAAGCTTTCTTT.

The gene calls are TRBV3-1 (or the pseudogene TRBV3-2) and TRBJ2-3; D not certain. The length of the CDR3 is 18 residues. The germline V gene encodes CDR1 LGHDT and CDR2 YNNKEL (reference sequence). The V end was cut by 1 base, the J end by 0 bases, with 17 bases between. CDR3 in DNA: TGTGCCAGCAGCCAAGTCAAGGGAAAGGGCCCTAGCACAGATACGCAGTATTTT. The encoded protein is CASSQVKGKGPSTDTQYF.

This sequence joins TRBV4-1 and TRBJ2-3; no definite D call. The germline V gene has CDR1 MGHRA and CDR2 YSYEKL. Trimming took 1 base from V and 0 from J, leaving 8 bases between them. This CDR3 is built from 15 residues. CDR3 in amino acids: CASSQGNPSTDTQYF. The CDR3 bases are TGCGCCAGCAGCCAAGGGAATCCTAGCACAGATACGCAGTATTTT.

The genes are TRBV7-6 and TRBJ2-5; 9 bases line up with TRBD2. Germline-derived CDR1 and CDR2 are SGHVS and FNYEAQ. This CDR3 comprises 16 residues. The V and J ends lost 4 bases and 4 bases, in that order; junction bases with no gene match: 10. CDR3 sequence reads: CASSYTELAGRETQYF. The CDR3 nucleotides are TGTGCCAGCAGCTACACGGAGCTAGCGGGGAGAGAGACCCAGTACTTC.

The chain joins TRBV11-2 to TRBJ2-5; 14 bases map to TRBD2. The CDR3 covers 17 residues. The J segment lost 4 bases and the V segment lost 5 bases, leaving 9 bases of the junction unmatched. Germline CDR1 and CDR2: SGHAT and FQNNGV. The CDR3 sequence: CASSARLAGGPRETQYF. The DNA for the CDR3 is TGTGCCAGCAGCGCCCGACTAGCGGGGGGGCCTCGAGAGACCCAGTACTTC.

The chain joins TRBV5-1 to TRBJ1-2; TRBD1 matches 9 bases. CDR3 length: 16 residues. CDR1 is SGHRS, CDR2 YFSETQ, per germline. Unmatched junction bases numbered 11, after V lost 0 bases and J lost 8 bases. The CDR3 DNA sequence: TGCGCCAGCAGCTTGGCCGCCGTTGGACAGGGGTGGGGCTACACCTTC. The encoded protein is CASSLAAVGQGWGYTF.